Below, 18 T cell receptor beta chains from the same sample are listed, as sequenced in a study of T cell therapy after organ transplantation. These receptors' targets are unknown. Time point indicated: 4-8 weeks after completion of therapy. TCRdb's table, derived via immunoSEQ multiplex PCR, lists solely in-frame clones and lacks some. Of approximately 20,000 clones in the sample, around 81% were seen once. Source: CD8+ T cells from blood, taken after autologous CMV-specific T cell therapy. Every receptor here comes from a human patient who had received a solid organ transplant and had CMV disease. Part of the T cell pool may stem from the graft donor.

Turning to this clone: With only one base between it and a far larger clone, this is likely a read error. The genes are TRBV9 and TRBJ2-7; TRBD2 aligns across 11 bases. The CDR3 loop spans 15 amino acids. The germline gives CDR1 SGDLS, CDR2 YYNGEE. V shed 4 bases, J shed 0 bases, and the junction held 3 bases outside the gene matches. The CDR3 DNA follows: TGTGCCAGCAGCCTGACTAGCGGGAACTCCTACGAGCAGTACTTC. This sequence encodes CASSLTSGNSYEQYF.

CDR3 residues: CASSYSTGLAGDTQYF. The CDR3 nucleotides read TGTGCCAGCAGTTACTCCACCGGACTAGCGGGAGATACGCAGTATTTT. The chain couples TRBV6-5 to TRBJ2-3; TRBD2 matches 11 bases. Germline loops: CDR1 MNHEY, CDR2 SVGAGI. The ends lost 0 bases at V and 5 bases at J; junction bases unmatched: 4. There are 16 residues in the CDR3.

Note on this clone: This sample includes further DNA sequences coding for the same CDR3. V usage is TRBV11-2 and J usage is TRBJ1-6; D is unclear. The CDR3 loop spans 16 amino acids. Germline V gene sequence: CDR1 SGHAT, CDR2 FQNNGV. V dropped 5 bases and J dropped 7 bases, with 18 bases sitting between them. In DNA form, the CDR3 reads TGTGCCAGCAGCCCGCCGGCCTCCGTAGGGAATTCACCCCTCCACTTT. Translation gives CASSPPASVGNSPLHF.

The chain links TRBV10-3 to TRBJ2-7; 9 bases are shared with TRBD1. The CDR3 consists of 16 residues. Trimming removed 3 bases from V and 3 bases from J; junction bases left unmatched: 9. Germline V gene lookup returns CDR1 ENHRY and CDR2 SYGVKD. CDR3 DNA sequence: TGTGCCATCAGTGATCGAGGACAGGGGCAGGTCTACGAGCAGTACTTC. It is translated as CAISDRGQGQVYEQYF.

The genes are TRBV9 and TRBJ1-6; D might be TRBD1 (5 bases). Trimming shortened V by 3 bases and J by 11 bases, and 18 bases separated the two germline ends. The CDR3 runs to 15 residues. Germline CDR1 is SGDLS and CDR2 is YYNGEE. CDR3 DNA sequence: TGTGCCAGCAGCGCAAATCCAGGGATTGGGACACCCCTCCACTTT. It codes for CASSANPGIGTPLHF.

This chain links TRBV6-1 with TRBJ1-2; D call uncertain. The CDR3 extends over 13 amino acids. The germline V and J ends were trimmed by 2 bases and 8 bases, with 12 bases remaining between them. The germline V gene has CDR1 MNHNS and CDR2 SASEGT. The CDR3 spells CASSENENSGYTF. CDR3 DNA: TGTGCCAGCAGTGAAAATGAGAACTCGGGCTACACCTTC.

The chain is built from TRBV19 and TRBJ1-1, with 8 bases aligning to TRBD1. Trimming cost V 5 bases and J 1 base; bases outside gene matches: 6. Germline CDR1 is LNHDA and CDR2 is SQIVND (reference sequence). The CDR3 consists of 15 residues. The CDR3: CASSLTGEANTEAFF. The CDR3, as DNA: TGTGCCAGTAGTTTGACAGGGGAGGCGAACACTGAAGCTTTCTTT.

This chain links TRBV2 with TRBJ2-1; D uncertain. V gave up 2 bases and J gave up 8 bases, with 4 bases separating them. Germline CDR1 reads SNHLY; CDR2 reads FYNNEI. CDR3 length: 11 amino acids. CDR3 in DNA: TGTGCCAGCAGTGAAAGCCATGAGCAGTTCTTC. This sequence encodes CASSESHEQFF.

This clone was detected once. The chain couples TRBV27 to TRBJ2-7, with D unclear. Trimming took off 6 bases at V and 2 bases at J, with 14 bases between the two ends. The CDR3 extends over 14 amino acids. Germline V gives CDR1 MNHEY, CDR2 SMNVEV (reference sequence). Here the CDR3 reads CASSLGRIAYEQYF. The CDR3 DNA follows: TGTGCCAGCAGCTTAGGACGGATCGCCTACGAGCAGTACTTC.

This chain connects TRBV5-4 to TRBJ2-1, with 13 bases lining up with TRBD2. The CDR3 covers 18 residues. Germline V lookup: CDR1 SGHNT, CDR2 YYREEE (reference sequence). Trimming removed 4 bases from V and 0 bases from J; junction bases left unmatched: 7. For the CDR3, the DNA is TGTGCCAGCAGCCCGGGACTAGCGGGGATAAGCTCCTACAATGAGCAGTTCTTC. This translates into CASSPGLAGISSYNEQFF.

The chain couples TRBV5-6 to TRBJ2-7, with a tentative D call TRBD2 (6 bases). Trimming removed 4 bases at V and 6 bases at J, with 20 bases between. Germline-derived CDR1 and CDR2 are SGHDT and YYEEEE. There are 15 residues in the CDR3. The DNA for the CDR3 is TGTGCCAGCAGCGGGGGTGGGAGGACGAGTTCCGAGCAGTACTTC. It specifies CASSGGGRTSSEQYF. The entire variable domain, with the rest obtained from reference TRBV5-6 and TRBJ2-7, is as follows: DAGVTQSPTHLIKTRGQQVTLRCSPKSGHDTVSWYQQALGQGPQFIFQYYEEEERQRGNFPDRFSGHQFPNYSSELNVNALLLGDSALYLCASSGGGRTSSEQYFGPGTRLTVT.

V usage is TRBV27 and J usage is TRBJ1-4; 11 bases are a match to TRBD1. V was pared by 6 bases and J by 1 base, with 7 bases of the junction left unmatched. The CDR3 loop spans 17 amino acids. CDR1 is MNHEY and CDR2 is SMNVEV in the germline V gene (reference sequence). CDR3 nucleotides: TGTGCCAGCAGCCCCGGGACAGGGGGTCTAACTAATGAAAAACTGTTTTTT. Translation gives CASSPGTGGLTNEKLFF.

This clone was detected a few times. This chain joins TRBV4-3 and TRBJ1-4; D is uncertain. The germline CDR1 and CDR2 sequences are LGHNA and YSLEER. This CDR3 region has 15 residues. The V gene lost 0 bases and the J gene lost 5 bases, with 10 bases spanning the gap. The CDR3 protein is CASSQDWNQNEKLFF. Written as DNA, the CDR3 is TGCGCCAGCAGCCAAGATTGGAACCAAAATGAAAAACTGTTTTTT.

V and J are TRBV29-1 and TRBJ1-4; the D gene is possibly TRBD1 (6 bases). CDR1 and CDR2 from the germline V gene are SQVTM and ANQGSEA. CDR3 size: 14 residues. V was clipped by 0 bases and J by 8 bases, with 13 bases between them. CDR3 in amino acids: CSVEEQGIGEKLFF. In DNA, the CDR3 is TGCAGCGTTGAAGAGCAGGGGATAGGGGAAAAACTGTTTTTT.

This sequence joins TRBV27 and TRBJ2-7; 9 bases map to TRBD1. The length of the CDR3 is 15 residues. J lost 4 bases, V lost 5 bases, and 9 bases had no gene match. Germline V gene lookup returns CDR1 MNHEY and CDR2 SMNVEV (reference sequence). The CDR3 DNA reads TGTGCCAGCAGTCTAAGGGACAGGGTGGTTTACGAGCAGTACTTC. Its protein product is CASSLRDRVVYEQYF.

V and J are TRBV6-1 and TRBJ1-2; D uncertain. Trimming left V 8 bases short and J 6 bases short, with 16 bases between. CDR3 length equals 13 residues. Germline CDR1 MNHNS, CDR2 SASEGT. The chain's CDR3 is CASLGGLTHGYTF. The CDR3, as DNA: TGTGCCAGCCTGGGCGGTCTGACTCATGGCTACACCTTC.

This clone occurred once. The CDR3 sequence is CASSPGGGPRTLNTEAFF. In nucleotides, the CDR3 is TGTGCCAGCAGTCCTGGCGGGGGGCCTCGAACATTGAACACTGAAGCTTTCTTT. The chain links TRBV27 to TRBJ1-1; TRBD1 might be the D (6 bases). Germline V gene data show CDR1 as MNHEY and CDR2 as SMNVEV (reference sequence). V gave up 5 bases and J gave up 0 bases, with 22 bases separating them. This CDR3 region has 18 residues.

The gene calls are TRBV15 and TRBJ2-3; 7 bases align to TRBD1. The V gene's germline CDR1 is LNHNV and CDR2 YYDKDF (reference sequence). This CDR3 has 17 residues. V dropped 2 bases and J dropped 1; count of bases not matched to a gene: 9. The CDR3 DNA is TGTGCCACCAGCAGATCCACAGGGGTAATCGGCACAGATACGCAGTATTTT. Amino acids: CATSRSTGVIGTDTQYF. The variable domain in full, with the rest retrieved from reference TRBV15 and TRBJ2-3, is DAMVIQNPRYQVTQFGKPVTLSCSQTLNHNVMYWYQQKSSQAPKLLFHYYDKDFNNEADTPDNFQSRRPNTSFCFLDIRSPGLGDTAMYLCATSRSTGVIGTDTQYFGPGTRLTVL.